The TCR beta chain under discussion was sequenced for a study of T cell responses to AZD1222 COVID-19 vaccine. Study-level findings and limits: White British ancestry dominated among donors, who included more females, and clonal diversity was possibly underestimated. Regions left unmutated in variants are reportedly the target of nearly half of spike-specific TCRs. Baseline seropositives among AZD1222 recipients totaled only five to seven.

About this clone itself: Its antigen is not identified.

The CDR3 is 11 residues long. The V end lost 6 bases, the J end lost 5 bases, and 9 bases lay between the germline ends. The germline V gene encodes CDR1 DFQATT and CDR2 SNEGSKA (reference sequence). The protocol was immunoSEQ multiplex PCR, while the TCRdb copy is restricted to in-frame clones and leaves out a portion. The sample carries approximately 220,000 clones, about 93% recorded once. Sequenced here: peripheral blood, sampled on day 0 of MenACWY control vaccination. The chain links TRBV20-1 to TRBJ2-3, with unresolved D. This receptor was obtained from an adult in good health. CDR3 loop: CSANWVDTQYF. The CDR3 region has the DNA TGCAGTGCGAACTGGGTAGATACGCAGTATTTT.